This T cell receptor (beta chain) was recovered during a study of CD8+CD57+ T cells in acquired aplastic anemia. Looking at the study overall: Mean DNA quantity obtained from sorted CD4+ and CD8+ cells was about 3 ug.

CD8+CD57+ cell expansion had been shown by flow cytometry in patients chosen for sequencing. Prior therapy had not been administered to any patient at the time of blood sampling. Germline CDR1 and CDR2: ENHRY and SYGVKD. The CDR3 is made up of 14 amino acids. Trimming cost V 5 bases and J 4 bases; bases outside gene matches: 6. TCR beta VDJ and CDR3 were profiled, and genomic DNA was the template. TCRdb redid the calling of the reads with MiXCR, one entry per CDR3 protein. The profile shows under 200,000 distinct CDR3 sequences, 40% to 55% of them singletons. The chain couples TRBV10-3 to TRBJ1-1; 8 bases agree with TRBD1. This receptor was obtained from a human donor with aplastic anemia. What was sequenced was sorted CD4+, CD8+, or CD8+CD57+ T cells (not recorded which) from PBMCs. CDR3 bases: TGTGCCATCAGTCACAGGGGGATGAGCACTGAAGCTTTCTTT. Its protein product is CAISHRGMSTEAFF.